The 2 T cell receptor beta chains reported below all come from one sample, sequenced in a study of brain metastases from non-small cell lung cancer. TCRdb keeps only in-frame clones here, not all; method: immunoSEQ multiplex PCR. The data show some 1,100 clones, with 89% seen just once and about 7.5% held by the top ten. Sequenced material: tumor-adjacent normal tissue. Receptors originate from a donor at least 40 years old with non-small cell lung cancer.

The chain couples TRBV19 to TRBJ1-2; D remains unclear. Trimming took 5 bases from V and 2 from J, leaving 9 bases between them. The germline gives CDR1 LNHDA, CDR2 SQIVND (reference sequence). CDR3 size: 13 residues. The CDR3 DNA follows: TGTGCCAGTAGTCCGAGCGTAAACTATGGCTACACCTTC. It is translated as CASSPSVNYGYTF.

J is TRBJ2-7 and V is TRBV7-9; D is possibly TRBD1 (5 bases). V dropped 1 base and J dropped 3 bases, with 10 bases sitting between them. There are 14 residues in the CDR3. Germline CDR1 SEHNR, CDR2 FQNEAQ (reference sequence). Here the CDR3 DNA reads TGTGCCAGCAGCTTAGTGCAGGGTAGCTACGAGCAGTACTTC. Translating it yields CASSLVQGSYEQYF. Full variable domain (remainder filled in from reference TRBV7-9 and TRBJ2-7): DTGVSQNPRHKITKRGQNVTFRCDPISEHNRLYWYRQTLGQGPEFLTYFQNEAQLEKSRLLSDRFSAERPKGSFSTLEIQRTEQGDSAMYLCASSLVQGSYEQYFGPGTRLTVT.